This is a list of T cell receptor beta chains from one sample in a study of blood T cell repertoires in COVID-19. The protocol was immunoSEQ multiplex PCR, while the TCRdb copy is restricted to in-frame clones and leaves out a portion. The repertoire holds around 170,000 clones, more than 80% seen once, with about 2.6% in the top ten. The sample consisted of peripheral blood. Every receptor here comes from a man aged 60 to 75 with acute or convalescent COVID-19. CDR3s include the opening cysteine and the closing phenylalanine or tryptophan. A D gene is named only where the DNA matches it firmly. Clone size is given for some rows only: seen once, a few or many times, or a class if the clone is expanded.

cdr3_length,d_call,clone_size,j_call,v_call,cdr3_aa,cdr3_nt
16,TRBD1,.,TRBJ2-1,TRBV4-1,CASSQVWGQDSNEQFF,TGCGCCAGCAGCCAAGTGTGGGGACAGGATTCCAATGAGCAGTTCTTC
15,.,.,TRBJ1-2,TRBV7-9,CASSQAGQPENGYTF,TGTGCCAGCAGTCAGGCGGGGCAGCCAGAAAATGGCTACACCTTC
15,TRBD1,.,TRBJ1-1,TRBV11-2,CASSSNRGTNTEAFF,TGTGCCAGCAGCTCTAACAGGGGGACGAACACTGAAGCTTTCTTT
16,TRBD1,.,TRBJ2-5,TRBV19,CASRPGQGFYRETQYF,TGTGCCAGTAGGCCGGGACAGGGGTTTTATAGGGAGACCCAGTACTTC
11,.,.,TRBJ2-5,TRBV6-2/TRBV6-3,CASSHSETQYF,TGTGCCAGCAGCCACTCGGAGACCCAGTACTTC
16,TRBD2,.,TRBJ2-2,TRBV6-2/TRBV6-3,CASSQRVSGGTGELFF,TGTGCCAGCAGTCAAAGGGTCAGCGGGGGCACCGGGGAGCTGTTTTTT
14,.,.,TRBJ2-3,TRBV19,CASNFVGRTDTQYF,TGTGCCAGTAACTTCGTGGGGCGCACAGATACGCAGTATTTT
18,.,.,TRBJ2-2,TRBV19,CASSRWAGAPHPTGELFF,TGTGCCAGTAGTCGATGGGCGGGGGCCCCTCACCCAACCGGGGAGCTGTTTTTT
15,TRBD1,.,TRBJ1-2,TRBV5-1,CASSLTAGGGYGYTF,TGCGCCAGCAGCTTGACGGCAGGGGGAGGCTATGGCTACACCTTC
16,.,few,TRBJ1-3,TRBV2,CASSETGQGYGNTIYF,TGTGCCAGCAGTGAAACAGGGCAGGGGTATGGAAACACCATATATTTT
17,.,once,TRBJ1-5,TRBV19,CASSIGGNFRGNQPQHF,TGTGCCAGTAGTATAGGCGGGAACTTTCGAGGCAATCAGCCCCAGCATTTT
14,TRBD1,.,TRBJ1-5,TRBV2,CASSEGDRVQPQHF,TGTGCCAGCAGTGAAGGGGACAGGGTTCAGCCCCAGCATTTT
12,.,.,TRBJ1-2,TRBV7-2,CASSLGEYGYTF,TGTGCCAGCAGCTTAGGGGAGTATGGCTACACCTTC
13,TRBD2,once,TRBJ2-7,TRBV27,CATLAGGYYEQYF,TGTGCCACTCTAGCGGGGGGCTACTACGAGCAGTACTTC
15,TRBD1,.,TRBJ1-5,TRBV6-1,CASSEGTGGGQPQHF,TGTGCCAGCAGTGAAGGGACAGGGGGCGGTCAGCCCCAGCATTTT
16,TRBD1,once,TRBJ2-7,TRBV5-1,CASYQGTGGTPDEQYF,TGCGCCAGCTACCAAGGGACAGGGGGGACCCCGGACGAGCAGTACTTC
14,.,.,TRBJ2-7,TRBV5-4,CASRAGFSSYEQYF,TGTGCCAGCAGAGCAGGTTTTAGCTCCTACGAGCAGTACTTC
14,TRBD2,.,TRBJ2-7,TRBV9,CASSVGSGGYEQYF,TGTGCCAGCAGCGTAGGTAGCGGGGGGTACGAGCAGTACTTC
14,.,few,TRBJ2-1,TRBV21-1,CASSKLDSYDEQFF,TGTGCCAGCAGCAAACTTGACTCCTACGATGAGCAGTTCTTC
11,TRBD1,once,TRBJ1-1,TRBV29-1,CSVSTGPVAFF,TGCAGCGTCTCGACAGGGCCAGTGGCTTTCTTT
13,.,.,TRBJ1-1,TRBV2,CASSDPLSRLWFF,TGTGCCAGCAGTGACCCACTAAGCCGCCTCTGGTTCTTT
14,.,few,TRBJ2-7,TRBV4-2,CASSVDGQNYEQYF,TGTGCCAGCAGCGTTGACGGACAGAACTACGAGCAGTACTTC
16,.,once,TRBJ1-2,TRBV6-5,CASSSYDLQGIYGYTF,TGTGCCAGCAGTTCCTACGATCTACAGGGAATCTATGGCTACACCTTC
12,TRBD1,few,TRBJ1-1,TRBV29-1,CSVARDRVEAFF,TGCAGCGTTGCGAGGGACAGGGTTGAAGCTTTCTTT
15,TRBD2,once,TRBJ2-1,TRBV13,CASRSSGGWLNEQFF,TGTGCCAGCAGATCGAGCGGGGGGTGGTTAAATGAGCAGTTCTTC
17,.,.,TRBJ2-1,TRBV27,CASSLNSDLNGNNEQFF,TGTGCCAGCAGTTTAAACAGTGACCTTAATGGAAACAATGAGCAGTTCTTC
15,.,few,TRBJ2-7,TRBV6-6,CASRKLTPRGYEQYF,TGTGCCAGCAGAAAGCTTACCCCAAGGGGCTACGAGCAGTACTTC
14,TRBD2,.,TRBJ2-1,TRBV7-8,CASSWGLAGNEQFF,TGTGCCAGCAGCTGGGGACTAGCGGGTAATGAGCAGTTCTTC
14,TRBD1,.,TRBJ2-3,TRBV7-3,CASSYGTGSDTQYF,TGTGCCAGCAGCTATGGGACAGGGTCGGATACGCAGTATTTT
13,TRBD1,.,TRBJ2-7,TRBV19,CASQSYSGGEQYF,TGTGCCAGCCAGTCGTACTCAGGGGGCGAGCAGTACTTC
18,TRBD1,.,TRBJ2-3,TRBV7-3,CASSCNRASRDSQDTQYF,TGTGCCAGCAGCTGCAACAGAGCCTCCCGGGACAGTCAAGATACGCAGTATTTT
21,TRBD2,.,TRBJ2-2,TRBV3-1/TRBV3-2,CASSQRTLGLAGGRNTGELFF,TGTGCCAGCAGCCAACGAACTCTGGGACTAGCGGGGGGGCGGAACACCGGGGAGCTGTTTTTT
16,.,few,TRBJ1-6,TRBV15,CATSGGRLSYNSPLHF,TGTGCCACCAGCGGGGGCCGGCTCTCCTATAATTCACCCCTCCACTTT
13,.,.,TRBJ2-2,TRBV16,CASSLGDTGELFF,TGTGCCAGCAGCCTAGGGGACACCGGGGAGCTGTTTTTT
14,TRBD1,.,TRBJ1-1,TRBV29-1,CSASRDRVNTEAFF,TGCAGCGCCAGCCGGGACAGGGTGAACACTGAAGCTTTCTTT
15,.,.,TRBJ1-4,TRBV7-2,CASSLAGQFDEKLFF,TGTGCCAGCAGCTTGGCTGGCCAGTTTGATGAAAAACTGTTTTTT
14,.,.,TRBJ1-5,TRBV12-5,CASGLDRSNQPQHF,TGTGCTAGTGGTTTGGACAGAAGCAATCAGCCCCAGCATTTT
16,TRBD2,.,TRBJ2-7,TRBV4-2,CASSQDSASGLYEQYF,TGTGCCAGCAGCCAAGATTCGGCTAGCGGGCTCTACGAGCAGTACTTC
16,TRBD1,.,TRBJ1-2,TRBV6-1,CASSDWGQGVYYGYTF,TGTGCCAGCAGTGACTGGGGACAGGGGGTTTACTATGGCTACACCTTC
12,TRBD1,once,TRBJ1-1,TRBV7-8,CASRDRVSEAFF,TGTGCCAGCAGAGACAGGGTCTCTGAAGCTTTCTTT
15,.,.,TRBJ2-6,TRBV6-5,CATRVMSSGANVLTF,TGTGCCACCCGAGTCATGAGCTCTGGGGCCAACGTCCTGACTTTC
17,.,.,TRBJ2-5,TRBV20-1,CSASRGPRGNGQETQYF,TGCAGTGCTAGTCGTGGCCCCAGGGGAAATGGCCAAGAGACCCAGTACTTC
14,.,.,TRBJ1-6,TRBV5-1,CASSFRGFSSPLHF,TGCGCCAGCAGCTTCAGGGGTTTCAGTTCACCCCTCCACTTT
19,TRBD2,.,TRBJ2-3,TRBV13,CASSSATRGRGGPTDTQYF,TGTGCCAGCAGCTCGGCCACACGTGGGCGGGGGGGCCCAACAGATACGCAGTATTTT
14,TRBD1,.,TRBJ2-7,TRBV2,CASSRYRGSYEQYF,TGTGCCAGCAGCCGCTACAGGGGTAGCTACGAGCAGTACTTC
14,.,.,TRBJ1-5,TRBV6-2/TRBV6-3,CASSYSTFNQPQHF,TGTGCCAGCAGTTACTCCACTTTCAATCAGCCCCAGCATTTT
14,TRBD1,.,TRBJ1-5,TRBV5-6,CASSSGQHNQPQHF,TGTGCCAGCAGCTCGGGACAGCACAATCAGCCCCAGCATTTT
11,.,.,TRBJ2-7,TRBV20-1,CSAKQAHEQYF,TGCAGTGCTAAACAGGCCCACGAGCAGTACTTC
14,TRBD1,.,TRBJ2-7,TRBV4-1,CASSPPTGQSEQYF,TGCGCCAGCAGCCCCCCAACGGGACAGTCCGAGCAGTACTTC
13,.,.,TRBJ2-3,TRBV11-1,CASSSQGGGTQYF,TGTGCCAGCAGCTCACAGGGTGGAGGTACGCAGTATTTT
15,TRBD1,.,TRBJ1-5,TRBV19,CASSETGWGNQPQHF,TGTGCCAGTAGCGAGACAGGGTGGGGAAATCAGCCCCAGCATTTT
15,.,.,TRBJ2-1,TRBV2,CASIVGRGSYNEQFF,TGTGCCAGCATTGTGGGTCGGGGCTCCTACAATGAGCAGTTCTTC
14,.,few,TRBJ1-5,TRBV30,CAWSPRQNYQPQHF,TGTGCCTGGAGTCCCCGACAGAACTATCAGCCCCAGCATTTT
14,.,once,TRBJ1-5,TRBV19,CASAGTSYNQPQHF,TGTGCCAGTGCCGGGACATCCTACAATCAGCCCCAGCATTTT
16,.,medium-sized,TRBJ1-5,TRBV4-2,CASSQDRTGNGQPQHF,TGTGCCAGCAGCCAAGATCGGACGGGGAATGGTCAGCCCCAGCATTTT
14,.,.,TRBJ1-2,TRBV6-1,CASSEAGGPVGYTF,TGTGCCAGCAGTGAAGCGGGGGGGCCGGTTGGCTACACCTTC
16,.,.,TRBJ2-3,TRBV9,CASSARGHDGADTQYF,TGTGCCAGCAGCGCACGGGGACACGACGGCGCAGATACGCAGTATTTT
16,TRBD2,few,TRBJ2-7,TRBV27,CASSLWASGGPYEQYF,TGTGCCAGCAGTTTATGGGCTAGCGGGGGGCCTTACGAGCAGTACTTC